These 29 T cell receptor beta chains share one sample of origin, sequenced in a study of neurological immune-mediated disorders. TCRdb used MiXCR to reprocess the 5' RACE reads, holding one entry per CDR3 protein. The sample gives about 62,000 distinct CDR3 sequences, around 3.8% of which show up once; under 2.5% is in the top ten. The sequenced sample consisted of PBMCs. Receptors were obtained from a woman between 45 and 65 years old with multiple sclerosis.

This clonotype was counted ten times or more. V and J are TRBV5-1 and TRBJ2-7; 7 bases are shared with TRBD1. The length of the CDR3 is 15 residues. Trimming cost V 2 bases and J 3 bases; bases outside gene matches: 8. The V gene's germline CDR1 is SGHRS and CDR2 YFSETQ. DNA of the CDR3: TGCGCCAGCAGCTTTATGGACAGGCGGGTCTACGAGCAGTACTTC. Protein product: CASSFMDRRVYEQYF.

This clonotype was observed many times. The chain combines TRBV7-9 with TRBJ1-4; a weak D match, TRBD1 (6 bases). The V end lost 5 bases, the J end lost 5 bases, and 12 bases lay between the germline ends. This CDR3 comprises 14 residues. The germline V gene encodes CDR1 SEHNR and CDR2 FQNEAQ (reference sequence). The CDR3: CASSPGTSNEKLFF. The CDR3 coding sequence is TGTGCCAGCAGCCCCGGGACATCCAATGAAAAACTGTTTTTT.

This clonotype was recorded many times. The rearrangement uses TRBV12-3 or TRBV12-4 and TRBJ2-1; D remains ambiguous. Trimming shortened V by 3 bases and J by 7 bases, and 10 bases separated the two germline ends. The CDR3 has 13 amino acids. The CDR3, as DNA: TGTGCCAGCAGTTTCAAGGGATTAAATGAGCAGTTCTTC. It is translated as CASSFKGLNEQFF.

This clonotype was seen many times. This rearrangement joins TRBV7-2 to TRBJ1-1; unclear D gene. V shed 2 bases and J shed 1 base, with 5 bases lying between them. Germline loops: CDR1 SGHTA, CDR2 FQGNSA. CDR3 size: 13 residues. The CDR3, as DNA: TGTGCCAGCAGCTTATATCGGAACACTGAAGCTTTCTTT. It is translated as CASSLYRNTEAFF.

This clonotype was seen at least ten times. CDR3 DNA: TGTGCCAGCAGCTTAGGCGGACAGCCGGCTAATGAAAAACTGTTTTTT. It encodes CASSLGGQPANEKLFF. The gene calls are TRBV7-2 and TRBJ1-4; perhaps TRBD1 as D (6 bases). V lost 1 base and J 3 bases, leaving 12 bases between the germline ends. The germline V gene has CDR1 SGHTA and CDR2 FQGNSA. The CDR3 sequence is 16 residues long.

This clonotype was seen only a few times. V usage is TRBV20-1 and J usage is TRBJ1-1, with unresolved D. Trimming pared 5 bases from V and 1 base from J, leaving 11 bases between. This CDR3 has 13 residues. Looked up from germline, CDR1 is DFQATT and CDR2 is SNEGSKA (reference sequence). CDR3 in DNA: TGCAGTGCTTGGGTAAAGGCGAACACTGAAGCTTTCTTT. Translation gives CSAWVKANTEAFF.

This clonotype showed up many times. The gene calls are TRBV24-1 and TRBJ1-5; D uncertain. The ends were cut back, 3 bases at V and 1 base at J, with 9 bases in the middle. Germline V lookup: CDR1 KGHDR, CDR2 SFDVKD. The CDR3 has 15 residues. DNA of the CDR3: TGTGCCACCAGTGATCGGGGAGGAAGCAATCAGCCCCAGCATTTT. Its protein product is CATSDRGGSNQPQHF.

This clonotype has ten or more counts. V gene TRBV24-1 combines with J gene TRBJ2-1; D is undetermined. The CDR3 has 13 residues. The V end lost 4 bases, the J end lost 7 bases, and 10 bases lay between the germline ends. Germline V gene lookup returns CDR1 KGHDR and CDR2 SFDVKD. The CDR3 loop reads CATSDPIQNEQFF. The CDR3 DNA follows: TGTGCCACCAGTGACCCTATACAGAATGAGCAGTTCTTC.

The genes are TRBV20-1 and TRBJ2-2, with D possibly being TRBD2 (7 bases). Trimming took off 0 bases at V and 3 bases at J, with 14 bases between the two ends. There are 16 residues in the CDR3. Germline lookup yields CDR1 DFQATT and CDR2 SNEGSKA (reference sequence). CDR3 bases: TGCAGTGCTAGAGATCGACGGGGGGCGGACACCGGGGAGCTGTTTTTT. It yields the protein CSARDRRGADTGELFF.

Turning to this clonotype: One base away lies a much larger clone, so this may be a sequencing read error. The V gene is TRBV4-3, the J gene TRBJ1-2; D unresolved. V shed 0 bases and J shed 5 bases, with 10 bases lying between them. CDR3 length: 14 residues. CDR1 LGHNA and CDR2 YSLEER come from the germline V gene. This CDR3 is CASSQDESLYGYTF. The CDR3, as DNA: TGCGCCAGCAGCCAAGACGAAAGCCTGTATGGCTACACCTTC.

This clonotype was recorded many times. J is TRBJ2-7 and V is TRBV5-6; tentative D call: TRBD1 (5 bases). Trimming removed 0 bases at V and 1 base at J, with 8 bases between. Germline lookup yields CDR1 SGHDT and CDR2 YYEEEE. CDR3 length: 14 residues. CDR3 DNA sequence: TGTGCCAGCAGCTTGGAAAGGGGATCCTACGAGCAGTACTTC. It yields the protein CASSLERGSYEQYF.

This clonotype occurred many times. The chain recombines TRBV5-1 with TRBJ2-5, with TRBD2 as a possible D gene (6 bases). Looked up from germline, CDR1 is SGHRS and CDR2 is YFSETQ. The V end lost 2 bases, the J end lost 0 bases, and 8 bases lay between the germline ends. This CDR3 is built from 14 residues. CDR3 nucleotides: TGCGCCAGCAGCTTCGGAGGGTACCAAGAGACCCAGTACTTC. This gives the protein CASSFGGYQETQYF. Together with reference TRBV5-1 and TRBJ2-5, the CDR3 gives the full variable domain: KAGVTQTPRYLIKTRGQQVTLSCSPISGHRSVSWYQQTPGQGLQFLFEYFSETQRNKGNFPGRFSGRQFSNSRSEMNVSTLELGDSALYLCASSFGGYQETQYFGPGTRLLVL.

This clonotype came up many times. This chain links TRBV28 with TRBJ2-7; D remains ambiguous. CDR1 MDHEN and CDR2 SYDVKM come from the germline V gene. This CDR3 region has 14 residues. Trimming took off 4 bases at V and 6 bases at J, with 16 bases between the two ends. The CDR3 DNA sequence: TGTGCCAGCAGTTCTCCCCCAAAGGGTTTCGAGCAGTACTTC. Translation gives CASSSPPKGFEQYF.

This clonotype has ten or more counts. The V and J genes are TRBV5-1 and TRBJ2-7; D is perhaps TRBD2 (6 bases). This CDR3 contains 15 residues. V lost 6 bases and J lost 2, with 18 bases in between. Germline V gives CDR1 SGHRS, CDR2 YFSETQ. CDR3 DNA sequence: TGCGCCAGCAACCTGGGGACTCAAGGTCCCTACGAGCAGTACTTC. The encoded protein is CASNLGTQGPYEQYF.

On this clonotype itself: A much larger clone differs by one base, so this may be a read error. V is TRBV29-1 and J is TRBJ2-2; D gene uncertain. The CDR3 runs to 12 residues. CDR1 and CDR2 (germline): SQVTM, ANQGSEA. V lost 4 bases and J 9 bases, leaving 12 bases between the germline ends. CDR3 DNA: TGCAGCGTTGGACAAATAGACCGGGAGCTGTTTTTT. Amino acid sequence: CSVGQIDRELFF.

This clonotype appeared many times. This chain joins TRBV10-3 and TRBJ1-1, with D possibly TRBD1 on 6 matching bases. This CDR3 spans 15 amino acids. Germline loops: CDR1 ENHRY, CDR2 SYGVKD. Trimming shortened V by 4 bases and J by 3 bases, and 15 bases separated the two germline ends. CDR3 bases: TGTGCCATCAGTGTTGGGGGGCAGGAGTACACTGAAGCTTTCTTT. It is translated as CAISVGGQEYTEAFF.

The table lists this clonotype with many counts. The V and J genes are TRBV3-1 and TRBJ2-7; D gene uncertain. CDR1 is LGHDT and CDR2 is YNNKEL in the germline V gene (reference sequence). This CDR3 has 12 amino acids. The germline V and J ends were trimmed by 1 base and 6 bases, with 7 bases remaining between them. The CDR3 sequence: CASSQVPVEQYF. The CDR3 DNA follows: TGTGCCAGCAGCCAAGTTCCGGTCGAGCAGTACTTC.

The sample holds a few counts of this clonotype. The V and J genes are TRBV9 and TRBJ1-3; 12 bases agree with TRBD1. The CDR3 runs to 19 residues. Germline CDR1 SGDLS, CDR2 YYNGEE. After removal of 4 bases from V and 6 bases from J, the junction contained 17 bases not matched to a gene. The CDR3 bases are TGTGCCAGCAGCCCCCGGGACAGGGGGCATGGACTTATAGAAAACACCATATATTTT. Translated: CASSPRDRGHGLIENTIYF.

On this clonotype: This may be a read error, as it is one base from a much larger clone. V gene TRBV7-6 combines with J gene TRBJ1-2; D is unresolved. The CDR3 contains 15 residues. V lost 5 bases to trimming and J lost 6 bases, with 19 bases between them. The germline V gene has CDR1 SGHVS and CDR2 FNYEAQ. CDR3 residues: CASSPSAMGWDGYTF. The CDR3 DNA sequence: TGTGCCAGCAGCCCGTCGGCGATGGGGTGGGATGGCTACACCTTC.

This clonotype has a count of ten or more. The chain recombines TRBV20-1 with TRBJ2-1; the match to TRBD2 covers 9 bases. This CDR3 is 17 amino acids long. The trim removed 1 base at V and 0 bases at J, leaving 7 bases unmatched. Germline V gives CDR1 DFQATT, CDR2 SNEGSKA (reference sequence). For the CDR3, the DNA is TGCAGTGCTAGAGGGGCGGGAGGGCCGGTCTCCTACAATGAGCAGTTCTTC. Protein sequence: CSARGAGGPVSYNEQFF.

This clonotype appeared many times. The chain employs TRBV7-2 and TRBJ2-3; the match to TRBD2 covers 12 bases. Germline V gene lookup returns CDR1 SGHTA and CDR2 FQGNSA. The CDR3 is made up of 14 amino acids. J was trimmed by 5 bases and V by 6 bases; bases with no gene match: 3. The CDR3 bases are TGTGCCAGCAGTCCGGGACTAGCGGGAGATACGCAGTATTTT. It yields the protein CASSPGLAGDTQYF.

There are many counts of this clonotype. Here the CDR3 reads CASSLAGTGMNTEAFF. The CDR3 DNA follows: TGCGCCAGCAGCTTGGCGGGGACGGGGATGAACACTGAAGCTTTCTTT. The V and J genes are TRBV5-1 and TRBJ1-1; TRBD1 might be the D (5 bases). V lost 0 bases and J lost 0, with 12 bases in between. Looked up from germline, CDR1 is SGHRS and CDR2 is YFSETQ. The CDR3 is 16 amino acids.

This clonotype was seen repeatedly, ten times or more. The chain employs TRBV24-1 and TRBJ1-2, with a weak D call TRBD1 (5 bases). The CDR3 length is 12 residues. Trimming stripped 9 bases from V and 1 base from J, with 8 bases between. Germline loops: CDR1 KGHDR, CDR2 SFDVKD. CDR3 region: CATRDVNYGYTF. The CDR3 DNA is TGTGCCACCCGGGACGTTAACTATGGCTACACCTTC.

This clonotype was seen at least ten times. V usage is TRBV9 and J usage is TRBJ1-1; TRBD1 might be the D (5 bases). The germline CDR1 and CDR2 sequences are SGDLS and YYNGEE. The CDR3 has 15 amino acids. Trimming cost V 3 bases and J 2 bases, with 14 bases left between them. CDR3: CASSEGLDSNTEAFF. CDR3 nucleotide sequence: TGTGCCAGCAGCGAGGGCCTTGACAGCAACACTGAAGCTTTCTTT.

In this sample, this clonotype turned up many times. The rearrangement joins TRBV20-1 to TRBJ1-2, with a tentative D call TRBD1 (6 bases). V was pared by 3 bases and J by 8 bases, with 19 bases between. There are 14 residues in the CDR3. Looked up from germline, CDR1 is DFQATT and CDR2 is SNEGSKA (reference sequence). In nucleotides, the CDR3 is TGCAGTGCTAGCTTGGGCAGGGGAGTAGGCGGCTACACCTTC. Protein: CSASLGRGVGGYTF.

This clonotype showed up many times. The chain is built from TRBV20-1 and TRBJ1-2; 11 nucleotides agree with TRBD1. V was clipped by 5 bases and J by 3 bases; unmatched bases: 5. The CDR3 spans 14 residues. Germline CDR1 is DFQATT and CDR2 is SNEGSKA (reference sequence). CDR3 in DNA: TGCAGTGCTGAGGACAGGGGGCAGGACTATGGCTACACCTTC. This sequence encodes CSAEDRGQDYGYTF.

This clonotype was seen many times. The rearrangement joins TRBV7-2 to TRBJ2-7; 11 nucleotides match TRBD2. Trimming cost V 2 bases and J 6 bases; bases outside gene matches: 3. From germline, CDR1 is SGHTA and CDR2 FQGNSA. The CDR3 length is 14 residues. This chain's CDR3 is CASSLKLAGAEQYF. The CDR3 coding sequence is TGTGCCAGCAGCTTAAAACTAGCGGGAGCCGAGCAGTACTTC.

V gene TRBV7-2 combines with J gene TRBJ2-7, with D possibly being TRBD1 (5 bases). The germline V and J ends were trimmed by 6 bases and 6 bases, with 15 bases remaining between them. CDR3 length: 13 residues. CDR1 and CDR2 from the germline V gene are SGHTA and FQGNSA. CDR3 DNA: TGTGCCAGCAGGGCAGGGTTTTTCTCCGAGCAGTACTTC. As protein: CASRAGFFSEQYF.

This clonotype was observed a few times. V usage is TRBV6-2 or TRBV6-3 and J usage is TRBJ2-1, with 7 bases lining up with TRBD1. This CDR3 spans 13 amino acids. V gave up 5 bases and J gave up 2 bases; unmatched junction bases: 0. Germline V gives CDR1 MNHEY, CDR2 SVGEGT. The CDR3 nucleotides are TGTGCCAGCAGTGACAGGGCCTACAATGAGCAGTTCTTC. This gives the protein CASSDRAYNEQFF.